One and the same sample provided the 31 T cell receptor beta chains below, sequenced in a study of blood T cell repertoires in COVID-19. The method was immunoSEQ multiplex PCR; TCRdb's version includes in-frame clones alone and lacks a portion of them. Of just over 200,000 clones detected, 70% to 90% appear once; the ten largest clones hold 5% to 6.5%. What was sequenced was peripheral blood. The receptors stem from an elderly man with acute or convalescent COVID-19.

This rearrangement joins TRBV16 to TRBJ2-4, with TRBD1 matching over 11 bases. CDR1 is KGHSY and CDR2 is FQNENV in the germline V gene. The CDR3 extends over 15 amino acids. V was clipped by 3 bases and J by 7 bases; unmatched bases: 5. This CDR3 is CASSHPGTGGNIQYF. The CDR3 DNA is TGTGCCAGCAGCCACCCGGGGACAGGGGGGAACATTCAGTACTTC.

The CDR3 region is CASSSGTGRVGANVLTF. CDR3 coding DNA: TGTGCCAGCAGCTCCGGGACAGGTCGCGTAGGGGCCAACGTCCTGACTTTC. The chain couples TRBV7-9 to TRBJ2-6, with 8 bases lining up with TRBD1. The CDR3 sequence is 17 residues long. V shed 4 bases and J 4 bases; nucleotides not matched to a gene: 9. Germline V gives CDR1 SEHNR, CDR2 FQNEAQ (reference sequence).

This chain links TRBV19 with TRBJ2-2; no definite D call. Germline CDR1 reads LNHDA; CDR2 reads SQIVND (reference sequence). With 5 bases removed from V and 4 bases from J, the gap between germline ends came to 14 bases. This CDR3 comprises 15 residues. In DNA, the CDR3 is TGTGCCAGTAGTCCCATGGGCAGGTCCACCGGGGAGCTGTTTTTT. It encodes CASSPMGRSTGELFF.

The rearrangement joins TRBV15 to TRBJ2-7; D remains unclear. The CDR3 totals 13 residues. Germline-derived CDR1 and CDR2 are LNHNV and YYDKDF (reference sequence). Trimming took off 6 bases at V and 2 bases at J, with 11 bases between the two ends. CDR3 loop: CATRSGHTYEQYF. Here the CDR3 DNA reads TGTGCCACCAGAAGTGGCCATACCTACGAGCAGTACTTC.

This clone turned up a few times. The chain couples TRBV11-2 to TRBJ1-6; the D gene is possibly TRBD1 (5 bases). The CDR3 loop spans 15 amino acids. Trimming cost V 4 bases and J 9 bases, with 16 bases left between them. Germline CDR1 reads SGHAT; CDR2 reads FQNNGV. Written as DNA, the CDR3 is TGTGCCAGCAGCTCGAGGCTGGGGGGGAGTTCACCCCTCCACTTT. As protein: CASSSRLGGSSPLHF.

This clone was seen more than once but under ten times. For the CDR3, the DNA is TGTGCCAGCAGCGGGACAGTCTATGGCTACACCTTC. This codes for CASSGTVYGYTF. The chain employs TRBV11-3 and TRBJ1-2; TRBD1 aligns across 7 bases. The CDR3 runs to 12 residues. V dropped 5 bases and J dropped 4; count of bases not matched to a gene: 1. Germline V gives CDR1 SGHNT, CDR2 YENEEA.

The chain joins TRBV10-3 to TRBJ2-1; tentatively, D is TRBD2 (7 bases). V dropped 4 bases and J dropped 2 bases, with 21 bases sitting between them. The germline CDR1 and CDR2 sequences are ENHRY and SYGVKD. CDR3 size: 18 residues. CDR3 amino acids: CAISVSGDRLAAYNEQFF. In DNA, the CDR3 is TGTGCCATCAGTGTTTCAGGGGATCGCCTAGCGGCCTACAATGAGCAGTTCTTC.

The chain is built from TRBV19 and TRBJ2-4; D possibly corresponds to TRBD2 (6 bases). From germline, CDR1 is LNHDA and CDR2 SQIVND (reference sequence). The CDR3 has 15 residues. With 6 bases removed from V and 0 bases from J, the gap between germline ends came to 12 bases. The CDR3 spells CASSKKGLAKNIQYF. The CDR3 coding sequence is TGTGCCAGTAGCAAGAAGGGACTAGCCAAAAACATTCAGTACTTC.

CDR3: CATSETGGKNEKLFF. In DNA, the CDR3 is TGTGCCACCAGTGAAACAGGGGGCAAAAATGAAAAACTGTTTTTT. This chain connects TRBV24-1 to TRBJ1-4, with 9 bases fitting TRBD1. The length of the CDR3 is 15 residues. Germline values: CDR1 KGHDR, CDR2 SFDVKD. V lost 4 bases to trimming and J lost 5 bases; unmatched junction nucleotides: 4.

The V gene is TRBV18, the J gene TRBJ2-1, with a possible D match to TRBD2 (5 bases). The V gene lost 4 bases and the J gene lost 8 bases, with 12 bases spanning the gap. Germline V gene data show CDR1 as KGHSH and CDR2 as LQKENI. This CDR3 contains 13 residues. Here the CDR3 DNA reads TGTGCCAGCTCACTTACTAGTTATGATGAGCAGTTCTTC. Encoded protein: CASSLTSYDEQFF.

The CDR3 sequence: CASSLARGYGNTIYF. The CDR3 bases are TGTGCCAGCAGCTTAGCCAGAGGGTACGGAAACACCATATATTTT. The chain carries TRBV11-2 and TRBJ1-3, with no clear D. Germline V gives CDR1 SGHAT, CDR2 FQNNGV. CDR3 length: 15 residues. The V end was cut by 1 base, the J end by 4 bases, with 11 bases between. Combining the CDR3 with reference TRBV11-2 and TRBJ1-3 gives the whole variable domain EAGVAQSPRYKIIEKRQSVAFWCNPISGHATLYWYQQILGQGPKLLIQFQNNGVVDDSQLPKDRFSAERLKGVDSTLKIQPAKLEDSAVYLCASSLARGYGNTIYFGEGSWLTVV.

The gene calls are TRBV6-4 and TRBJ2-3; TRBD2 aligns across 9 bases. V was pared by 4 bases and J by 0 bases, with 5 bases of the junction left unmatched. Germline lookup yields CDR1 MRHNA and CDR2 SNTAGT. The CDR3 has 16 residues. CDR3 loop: CASSATTSGSTDTQYF. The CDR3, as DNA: TGTGCCAGCAGTGCAACTACTAGCGGGAGCACAGATACGCAGTATTTT.

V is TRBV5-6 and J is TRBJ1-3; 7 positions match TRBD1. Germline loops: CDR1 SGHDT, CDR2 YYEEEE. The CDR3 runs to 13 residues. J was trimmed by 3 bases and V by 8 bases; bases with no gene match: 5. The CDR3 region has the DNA TGTGCCAGTAATCGGGACAGTGGAAACACCATATATTTT. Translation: CASNRDSGNTIYF.

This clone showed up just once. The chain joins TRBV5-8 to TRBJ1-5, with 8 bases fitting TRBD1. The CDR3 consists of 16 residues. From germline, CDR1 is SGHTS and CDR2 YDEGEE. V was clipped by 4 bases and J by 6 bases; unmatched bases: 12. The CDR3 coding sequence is TGTGCCAGCAGCCATAAAGACAGGGGAGGGATTCAGCCCCAGCATTTT. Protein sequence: CASSHKDRGGIQPQHF.

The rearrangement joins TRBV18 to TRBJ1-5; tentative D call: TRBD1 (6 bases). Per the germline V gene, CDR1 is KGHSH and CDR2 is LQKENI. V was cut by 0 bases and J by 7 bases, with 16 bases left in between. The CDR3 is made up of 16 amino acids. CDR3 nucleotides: TGTGCCAGCTCACCACCGGGGGAGGGGGGGCACCAGCCCCAGCATTTT. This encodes CASSPPGEGGHQPQHF.

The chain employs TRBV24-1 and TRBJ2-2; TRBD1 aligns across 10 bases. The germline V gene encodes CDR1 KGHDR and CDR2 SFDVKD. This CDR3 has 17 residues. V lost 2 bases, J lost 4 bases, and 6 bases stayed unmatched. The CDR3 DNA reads TGTGCCACCAGTGATTCACCCGGGACAGGGGTCACCGGGGAGCTGTTTTTT. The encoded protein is CATSDSPGTGVTGELFF.

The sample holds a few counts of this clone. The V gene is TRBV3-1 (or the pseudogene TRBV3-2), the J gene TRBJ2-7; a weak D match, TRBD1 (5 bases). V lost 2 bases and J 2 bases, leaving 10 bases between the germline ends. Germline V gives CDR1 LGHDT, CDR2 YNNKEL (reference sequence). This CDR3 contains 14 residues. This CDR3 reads CASSQPGFPYEQYF. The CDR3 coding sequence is TGTGCCAGCAGCCAACCAGGGTTCCCCTACGAGCAGTACTTC.

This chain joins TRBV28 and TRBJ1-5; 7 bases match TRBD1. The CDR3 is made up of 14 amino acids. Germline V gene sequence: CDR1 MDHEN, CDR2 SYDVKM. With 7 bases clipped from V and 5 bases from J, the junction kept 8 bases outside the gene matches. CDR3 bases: TGTGCCAGCACCACGACAGGGTGGGATCAGCCCCAGCATTTT. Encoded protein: CASTTTGWDQPQHF.

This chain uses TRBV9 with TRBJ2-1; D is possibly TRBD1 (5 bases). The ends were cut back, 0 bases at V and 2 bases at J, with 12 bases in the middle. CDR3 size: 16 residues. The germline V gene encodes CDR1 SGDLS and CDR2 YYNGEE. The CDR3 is CASSVDERQPYNEQFF. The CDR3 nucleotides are TGTGCCAGCAGCGTAGACGAAAGACAGCCCTACAATGAGCAGTTCTTC.

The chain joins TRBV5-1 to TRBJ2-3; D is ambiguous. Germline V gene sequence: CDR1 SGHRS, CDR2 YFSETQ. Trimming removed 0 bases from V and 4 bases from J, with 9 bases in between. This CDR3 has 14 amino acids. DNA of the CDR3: TGCGCCAGCAGCTTGGGTAGCCCGGCAGATACGCAGTATTTT. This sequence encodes CASSLGSPADTQYF.

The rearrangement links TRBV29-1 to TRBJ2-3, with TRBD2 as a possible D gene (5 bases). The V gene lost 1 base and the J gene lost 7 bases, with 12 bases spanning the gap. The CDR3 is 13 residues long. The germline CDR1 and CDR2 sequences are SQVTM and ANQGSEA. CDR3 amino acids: CSVEGAGNYTQYF. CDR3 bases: TGCAGCGTTGAAGGGGCCGGGAACTATACGCAGTATTTT.

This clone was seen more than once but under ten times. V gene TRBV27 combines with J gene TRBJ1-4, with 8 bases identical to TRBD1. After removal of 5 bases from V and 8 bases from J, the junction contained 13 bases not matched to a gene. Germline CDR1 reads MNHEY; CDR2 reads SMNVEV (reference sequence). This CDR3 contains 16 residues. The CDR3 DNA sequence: TGTGCCAGCAGTCCGGGGACAGGCCCTCTGGGGGAAAAACTGTTTTTT. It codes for CASSPGTGPLGEKLFF.

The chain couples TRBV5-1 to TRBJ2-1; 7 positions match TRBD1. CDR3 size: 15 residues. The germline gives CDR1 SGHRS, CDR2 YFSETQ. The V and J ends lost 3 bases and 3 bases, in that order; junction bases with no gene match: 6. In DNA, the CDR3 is TGCGCCAGCAGCTCAACAGGGGTCTACTACAATGAGCAGTTCTTC. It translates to CASSSTGVYYNEQFF.

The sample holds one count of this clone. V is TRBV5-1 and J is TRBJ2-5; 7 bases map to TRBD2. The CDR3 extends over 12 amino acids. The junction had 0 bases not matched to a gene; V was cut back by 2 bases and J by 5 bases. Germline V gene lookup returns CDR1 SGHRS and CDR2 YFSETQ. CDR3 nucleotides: TGCGCCAGCAGCTTCGGGGGGGAGACCCAGTACTTC. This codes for CASSFGGETQYF.

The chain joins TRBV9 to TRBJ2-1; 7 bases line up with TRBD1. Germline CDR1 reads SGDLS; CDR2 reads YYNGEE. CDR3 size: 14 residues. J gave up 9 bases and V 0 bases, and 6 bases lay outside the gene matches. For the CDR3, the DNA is TGTGCCAGCAGCGTAGAGGGGGCGAGGGGTGAGCAGTTCTTC. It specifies CASSVEGARGEQFF.

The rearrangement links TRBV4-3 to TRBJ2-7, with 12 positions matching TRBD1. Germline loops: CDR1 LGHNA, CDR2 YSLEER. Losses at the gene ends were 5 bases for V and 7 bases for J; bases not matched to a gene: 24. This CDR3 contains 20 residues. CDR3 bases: TGCGCCAGCAGCTATAACCGGGACAGGGGGCGTATCCCCACATCGGGGGAGCAGTACGTC. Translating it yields CASSYNRDRGRIPTSGEQYV.

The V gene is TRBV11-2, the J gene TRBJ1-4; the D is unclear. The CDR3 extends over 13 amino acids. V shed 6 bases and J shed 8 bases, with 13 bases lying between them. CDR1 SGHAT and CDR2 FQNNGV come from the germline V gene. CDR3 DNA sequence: TGTGCCAGCAGTCGGGGTTTGCGGGAAAAACTGTTTTTT. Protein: CASSRGLREKLFF.

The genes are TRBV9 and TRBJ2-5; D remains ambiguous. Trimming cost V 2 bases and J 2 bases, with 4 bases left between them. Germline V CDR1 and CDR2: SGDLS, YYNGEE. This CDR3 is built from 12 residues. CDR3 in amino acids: CASSVSQETQYF. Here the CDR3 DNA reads TGTGCCAGCAGCGTCTCGCAAGAGACCCAGTACTTC.

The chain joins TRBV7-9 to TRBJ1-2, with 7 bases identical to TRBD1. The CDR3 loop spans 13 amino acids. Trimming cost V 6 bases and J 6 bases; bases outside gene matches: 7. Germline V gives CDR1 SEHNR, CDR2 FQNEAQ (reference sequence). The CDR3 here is CASSQQGSNGYTF. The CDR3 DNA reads TGTGCCAGCAGTCAACAGGGGAGTAATGGCTACACCTTC.

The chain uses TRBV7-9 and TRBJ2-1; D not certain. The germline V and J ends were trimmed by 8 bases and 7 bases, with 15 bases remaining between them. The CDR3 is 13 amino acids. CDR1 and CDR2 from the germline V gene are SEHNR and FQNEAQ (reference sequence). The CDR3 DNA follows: TGTGCCAGCGCGGTCGGCCAATGGAATGAGCAGTTCTTC. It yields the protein CASAVGQWNEQFF.

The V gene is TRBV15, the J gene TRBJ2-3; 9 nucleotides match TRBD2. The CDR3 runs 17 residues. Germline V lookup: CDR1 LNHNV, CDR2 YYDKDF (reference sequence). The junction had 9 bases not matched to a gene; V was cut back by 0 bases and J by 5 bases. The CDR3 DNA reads TGTGCCACCAGCAGAGATCATATAGCGGGAGAGGGAGATACGCAGTATTTT. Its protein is CATSRDHIAGEGDTQYF.